Below, 13 T cell receptor beta chains from the same sample are listed, as sequenced in a study of OX40 agonist ivuxolimab in advanced cancers. The repertoire was sequenced with immunoSEQ multiplex PCR; TCRdb's copy has only in-frame clones and lacks some. Of approximately 60,000 clones listed, approximately 82% are singletons. Source: CD4+ or CD8+ T cells sorted from blood, taken in a trial of the OX40 agonist ivuxolimab. The receptors stem from an adult with an advanced solid tumor such as melanoma, head and neck, liver or kidney cancer.

The rearrangement joins TRBV19 to TRBJ1-1; weak D call: TRBD1 (5 bases). V lost 7 bases and J 3 bases, leaving 12 bases between the germline ends. The V gene's germline CDR1 is LNHDA and CDR2 SQIVND (reference sequence). The CDR3 spans 13 residues. The CDR3 bases are TGTGCCAGTACCAACGAAGGGGACACTGAAGCTTTCTTT. It yields the protein CASTNEGDTEAFF.

The CDR3 region is CASSLIGGAAFSAYTF. CDR3 DNA sequence: TGTGCCAGCAGCTTAATAGGGGGCGCAGCGTTCTCTGCCTACACCTTC. The gene calls are TRBV7-2 and TRBJ1-2; TRBD1 aligns across 7 bases. Germline CDR1 is SGHTA and CDR2 is FQGNSA. The CDR3 runs to 16 residues. With 2 bases clipped from V and 10 bases from J, the junction kept 16 bases outside the gene matches.

This rearrangement joins TRBV15 to TRBJ1-1; D is unclear. Looked up from germline, CDR1 is LNHNV and CDR2 is YYDKDF (reference sequence). This CDR3 comprises 16 residues. V was clipped by 2 bases and J by 0 bases, with 13 bases between them. CDR3 amino acids: CATSRRQATMNTEAFF. The DNA of the CDR3 is TGTGCCACCAGCAGAAGGCAGGCAACAATGAACACTGAAGCTTTCTTT.

The V and J genes are TRBV6-1 and TRBJ1-5, with unresolved D. V gave up 7 bases and J gave up 0 bases, with 10 bases separating them. In germline, CDR1 is MNHNS, CDR2 SASEGT. CDR3 length: 14 amino acids. The DNA for the CDR3 is TGTGCCAGCACCGAGACGGTTAGCAATCAGCCCCAGCATTTT. It translates to CASTETVSNQPQHF.

This clone is medium-sized within its sample. J is TRBJ2-2 and V is TRBV5-1; 7 nucleotides match TRBD1. CDR1 is SGHRS and CDR2 is YFSETQ in the germline V gene. V dropped 5 bases and J dropped 3; count of bases not matched to a gene: 7. CDR3 length: 15 amino acids. CDR3 sequence: CASSRDRVDTGELFF. The CDR3 nucleotides are TGCGCCAGCAGTCGCGACAGGGTGGACACCGGGGAGCTGTTTTTT.

Here the CDR3 reads CASSLLFSGNDNEQFF. The CDR3 DNA reads TGTGCCAGCAGCCTTTTATTTAGCGGGAATGACAATGAGCAGTTCTTC. The chain employs TRBV7-9 and TRBJ2-1, with 8 bases that match TRBD2. Trimming removed 5 bases from V and 5 bases from J; junction bases left unmatched: 11. This CDR3 has 16 amino acids. The germline V gene has CDR1 SEHNR and CDR2 FQNEAQ (reference sequence).

For this clone: This CDR3 is also generated by other DNA sequences in the sample. The gene calls are TRBV7-9 and TRBJ1-1, with D tentatively TRBD1 (5 bases). V lost 5 bases and J lost 5, with 15 bases in between. There are 14 residues in the CDR3. Germline assignment: CDR1 SEHNR and CDR2 FQNEAQ (reference sequence). The chain's CDR3 is CASSLVGGGTEAFF. CDR3 nucleotide sequence: TGTGCCAGCAGCCTCGTTGGGGGAGGTACTGAAGCTTTCTTT.

The rearrangement uses TRBV27 and TRBJ2-7; the match to TRBD2 covers 11 bases. CDR1 is MNHEY and CDR2 is SMNVEV in the germline V gene (reference sequence). CDR3 size: 16 residues. The junction had 10 bases not matched to a gene; V was cut back by 6 bases and J by 3 bases. CDR3 amino acids: CASSSSGRYSDYEQYF. Here the CDR3 DNA reads TGTGCCAGCAGCTCTAGCGGGAGGTACTCGGACTACGAGCAGTACTTC.

A few counts support this clone. The chain links TRBV7-2 to TRBJ1-1; D possibly corresponds to TRBD1 (5 bases). The germline V gene encodes CDR1 SGHTA and CDR2 FQGNSA. Trimming removed 4 bases from V and 3 bases from J, with 12 bases in between. The CDR3 totals 14 residues. Written as DNA, the CDR3 is TGTGCCAGCAGCTCAATCCAGGGTTACACTGAAGCTTTCTTT. Its protein product is CASSSIQGYTEAFF.

The genes are TRBV6-6 and TRBJ1-2; possible D gene TRBD1, 5 bases. CDR3 length: 16 residues. V was cut by 8 bases and J by 4 bases, with 23 bases left in between. Germline-derived CDR1 and CDR2 are MNHNY and SVGAGI (reference sequence). CDR3 coding DNA: TGTGCCAGCCTTCTAACGACTGGGGGTTACGTCTATGGCTACACCTTC. Protein sequence: CASLLTTGGYVYGYTF.

The V call is TRBV5-1, the J call TRBJ2-6; D remains ambiguous. Germline V gene lookup returns CDR1 SGHRS and CDR2 YFSETQ. The CDR3 is 17 residues long. V shed 0 bases and J shed 2 bases, with 12 bases lying between them. CDR3 sequence reads: CASSLEAQRTGANVLTF. The DNA of the CDR3 is TGCGCCAGCAGCTTGGAGGCACAAAGGACTGGGGCCAACGTCCTGACTTTC.

The chain has TRBV11-3 and TRBJ1-3; unclear D gene. Per the germline V gene, CDR1 is SGHNT and CDR2 is YENEEA. CDR3 length: 12 amino acids. V was clipped by 4 bases and J by 3 bases, with 4 bases between them. This CDR3 is CASSSRGNTIYF. CDR3 DNA sequence: TGTGCCAGCAGCTCCCGTGGAAACACCATATATTTT.

This clone is a singleton in its sample. The chain is built from TRBV7-9 and TRBJ2-5; D unclear. The CDR3 loop spans 14 amino acids. V lost 4 bases, J lost 3 bases, and 12 bases lay in between. Germline CDR1 reads SEHNR; CDR2 reads FQNEAQ (reference sequence). For the CDR3, the DNA is TGTGCCAGCAGCTCACTAAACGGCAAAGAGACCCAGTACTTC. This sequence encodes CASSSLNGKETQYF.